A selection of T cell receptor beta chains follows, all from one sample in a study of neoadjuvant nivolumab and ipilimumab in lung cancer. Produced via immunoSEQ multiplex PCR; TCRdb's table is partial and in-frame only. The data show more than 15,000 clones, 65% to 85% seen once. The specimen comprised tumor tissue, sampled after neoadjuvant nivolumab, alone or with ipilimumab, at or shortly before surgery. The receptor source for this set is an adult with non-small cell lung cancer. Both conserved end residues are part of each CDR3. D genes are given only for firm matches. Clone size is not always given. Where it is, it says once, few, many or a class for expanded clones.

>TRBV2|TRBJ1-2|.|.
TGTGCCAGCAGTGAAGGGTCAGCGTATGGCTACACCTTC
CASSEGSAYGYTF
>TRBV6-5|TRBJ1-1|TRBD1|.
TGTGCCAGCAGCCTCAACCTACAGGGGGTCACTGAAGCTTTCTTT
CASSLNLQGVTEAFF
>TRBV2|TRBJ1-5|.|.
TGTGCCAGCAGTACTCAGGGATTCGCGAATCAGCCCCAGCATTTT
CASSTQGFANQPQHF
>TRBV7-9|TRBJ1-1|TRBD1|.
TGTGCCAGCACCTTAGGACAGGGATGGACTGAAGCTTTCTTT
CASTLGQGWTEAFF
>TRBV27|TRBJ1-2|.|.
TGTGCCAGCAGTTTATCGAAGGCGCCCTATGGCTACACCTTC
CASSLSKAPYGYTF
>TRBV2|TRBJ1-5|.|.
TGTGCCAGCATCGTAGCGCCAAATCAGCCCCAGCATTTT
CASIVAPNQPQHF
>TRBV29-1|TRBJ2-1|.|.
TGCAGCCTGACCGGCGGGTACAATGAGCAGTTCTTC
CSLTGGYNEQFF
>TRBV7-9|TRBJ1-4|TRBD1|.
TGTGCCAGCAGCCTGGACTTGGACAGGGTTAATGAAAAACTGTTTTTT
CASSLDLDRVNEKLFF
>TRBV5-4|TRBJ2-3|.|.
TGTGCCAGCAGCCCAAGCGCGACGAGCACAGATACGCAGTATTTT
CASSPSATSTDTQYF
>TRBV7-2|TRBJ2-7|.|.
TGTGCCAGCAGCTTAGCCAGGACAACCTACGAGCAGTACTTC
CASSLARTTYEQYF
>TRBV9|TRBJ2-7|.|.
TGTGCCAGCAGCGTAGAAATAGGGTTTAGCGAGCAGTACTTC
CASSVEIGFSEQYF
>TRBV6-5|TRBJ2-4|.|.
TGTGCCAGCAGCTCGGACTTATTAGCCAAAAACATTCAGTACTTC
CASSSDLLAKNIQYF
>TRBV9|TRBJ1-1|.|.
TGTGCCAGCAGCGCAAGGCCCGGTGGGGGGACCACTGAAGCTTTCTTT
CASSARPGGGTTEAFF
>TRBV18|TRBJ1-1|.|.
TGTGCCAGCTCACCACCGGACAGACAGAACACTGAAGCTTTCTTT
CASSPPDRQNTEAFF
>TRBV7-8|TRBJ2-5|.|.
TGTGCCAGCAGCCGATCGGACGTTGGGAAAGAGACCCAGTACTTC
CASSRSDVGKETQYF
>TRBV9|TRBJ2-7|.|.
TGTGCCAGCAGCCCAGGGGGGGACTACTACGAGCAGTACTTC
CASSPGGDYYEQYF
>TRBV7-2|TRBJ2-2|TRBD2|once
TGTGCCAGCAGCTTAGTTGCGGGGGGCCGGGGCGGGGAGCTGTTTTTT
CASSLVAGGRGGELFF
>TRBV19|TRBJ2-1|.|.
TGTGCCAGTAGTTCCTACGGGGCCAGCTCCTACAATGAGCAGTTCTTC
CASSSYGASSYNEQFF
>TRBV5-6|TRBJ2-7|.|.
TGTGCCAGCAGCCGAACAGGGATAGCCTACGAGCAGTACTTC
CASSRTGIAYEQYF
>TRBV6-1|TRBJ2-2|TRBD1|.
TGTGCCAGCAACGCCAGGGGGCGCATCGGGGAGCTGTTTTTT
CASNARGRIGELFF
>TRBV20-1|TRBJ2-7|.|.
TGCAGTGCTACCCCCTACGAGCAGTACTTC
CSATPYEQYF
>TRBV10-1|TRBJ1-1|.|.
TGCGCCAGCAGTGAGTACGGTACCGACACTGAAGCTTTCTTT
CASSEYGTDTEAFF